This TCR beta chain was recovered during a study of ipilimumab plus nivolumab after autologous stem cell transplantation. Study at large: Median doses per patient: 5 ipilimumab, roughly 8 nivolumab.

This clone appeared once. Germline V gene lookup returns CDR1 LNHDA and CDR2 SQIVND (reference sequence). V was shortened by 7 bases and J by 0 bases, with 13 bases between the two germline ends. CDR3 length: 16 amino acids. Clones were read by immunoSEQ multiplex PCR, and TCRdb kept only the in-frame ones, dropping some. In the table there are some 5,000 clones, 76% of which are singletons. V and J are TRBV19 and TRBJ1-6; no firm D call. The sequence was obtained from a male donor with multiple myeloma. The material sequenced was PBMCs, taken in a trial of ipilimumab plus nivolumab as post-transplant consolidation. The CDR3 sequence: CASNLPSSSYNSPLHF. In nucleotides, the CDR3 is TGTGCCAGTAACCTGCCCTCCAGCTCCTATAATTCACCCCTCCACTTT.